These T cell receptor beta chains were read from a single sample in a study of T cells after yellow fever vaccination. TCRdb independently ran MiXCR on the 5' RACE reads; one entry per CDR3 protein. The sample records some 600,000 distinct CDR3 sequences, about a sixth being singletons. This sample comprised PBMCs, obtained less than 6 days after the first yellow fever vaccination. The origin of the receptors is a man younger than 35 who received the YFV17D yellow fever vaccine. Both conserved end residues are part of each CDR3. A D gene is named only where the DNA matches it firmly.

D	V	J	CDR3
.	TRBV20-1	TRBJ1-6	CSARDSGNSPLHF
.	TRBV20-1	TRBJ2-1	CSARTTSSEQFF
.	TRBV20-1	TRBJ1-4	CSASLRGEKLFF
.	TRBV12-3/TRBV12-4	TRBJ2-1	CASSPIGVDEQFF
.	TRBV7-9	TRBJ1-5	CASSFSSSNQPQHF
.	TRBV4-1	TRBJ2-5	CASSQPGGRETQYF
.	TRBV7-3	TRBJ2-6	CASSSLGAPSGANVLTF
TRBD1	TRBV2	TRBJ2-5	CARSDTGGPRETQYF
.	TRBV29-1	TRBJ1-4	CSVAFVNEKLFF
.	TRBV19	TRBJ2-4	CASLAKNIQYF
.	TRBV6-2/TRBV6-3	TRBJ1-1	CASRNTHRNTEAFF
TRBD1	TRBV6-1	TRBJ2-5	CASSEVPGQGAQYF
.	TRBV9	TRBJ2-3	CASSPRQGGITDTQYF
TRBD1	TRBV18	TRBJ2-5	CASSPRTGPETQYF
.	TRBV20-1	TRBJ2-2	CSARDRRGLTGELFF
.	TRBV5-4	TRBJ1-2	CASSTEGIVYGYTF
TRBD1	TRBV5-1	TRBJ2-7	CASSLGRGLSEQYF
TRBD2	TRBV7-9	TRBJ2-3	CASSPMTSMITDTQYF
.	TRBV5-5	TRBJ2-1	CASSFVGADNEQFF
.	TRBV20-1	TRBJ2-2	CSARELGGPLAGELFF
.	TRBV7-2	TRBJ2-3	CASSLEGLFRDTQYF
TRBD1	TRBV29-1	TRBJ1-2	CSVQGAVGYTF
TRBD2	TRBV4-1	TRBJ2-5	CASSHGLAWDTSQETQYF
TRBD1	TRBV11-3	TRBJ2-1	CASRDGQGRNEQFF
.	TRBV6-1	TRBJ2-5	CASSAEGGEETQYF
TRBD2	TRBV5-1	TRBJ2-3	CASSLGSLAGGSTDTQYF
.	TRBV6-2/TRBV6-3	TRBJ1-5	CASSHLDRNQPQHF
.	TRBV6-1	TRBJ2-7	CASSVVGGASYEQYF
TRBD1	TRBV7-2	TRBJ1-6	CASSSQGAGSPLHF
TRBD1	TRBV20-1	TRBJ1-2	CSAWTGLRVYGYTF
TRBD1	TRBV7-2	TRBJ2-5	CASSNRGRETQYF
TRBD1	TRBV5-1	TRBJ2-1	CASSGGGTGAGNEQFF